The 21 T cell receptor beta chains presented below share a single source sample, sequenced in a study of T cell repertoires in cytomegalovirus infection. Their target antigens are unknown. TCRdb passed the reads through MiXCR, listing each CDR3 protein once. The table records 900,000 to 950,000 distinct CDR3 sequences, around 30% of them present only once. Sequencing was performed on cultured CD8+ T cells from PBMCs, taken from culture after CMV antigen stimulation. All receptors come from a human donor in good health (CMV status not recorded). Some clones in this sample may be carry-over from other donors' samples.

The V and J genes are TRBV2 and TRBJ2-3, with 9 bases matching TRBD2. Germline-derived CDR1 and CDR2 are SNHLY and FYNNEI. Trimming took 2 bases from V and 6 from J; bases not matched to a gene: 3. This CDR3 contains 14 residues. The CDR3 loop is CASSELAGFDTQYF. CDR3 bases: TGTGCCAGCAGTGAACTAGCGGGGTTCGATACGCAGTATTTT.

About this clonotype itself: One end of the junction is discordant with germline, which a read error may explain. The chain carries TRBV7-7 and TRBJ2-3; 8 nucleotides agree with TRBD1. Germline assignment: CDR1 SSHAT and CDR2 FNYEAQ (reference sequence). The CDR3 length is 19 residues. CDR3 bases: TGTGCTAGCAGCTTAGATCCCCATGTGAACAGGGGGAGCACAGATACGCAGTATTTT. This encodes CASSLDPHVNRGSTDTQYF.

This clonotype was counted between two and nine times. The rearrangement uses TRBV10-2 and TRBJ1-5; D is uncertain. The germline V gene encodes CDR1 WSHSY and CDR2 SAAADI. The CDR3 has 16 residues. Trimming removed 0 bases at V and 2 bases at J, with 11 bases between. The CDR3 sequence: CASSESRGRGNQPQHF. For the CDR3, the DNA is TGCGCCAGCAGTGAGTCGAGAGGCCGCGGCAATCAGCCCCAGCATTTT.

The CDR3 sequence is CATLAGGPQNIQYF. CDR3 coding DNA: TGTGCCACTTTAGCGGGGGGGCCCCAAAACATTCAGTACTTC. The chain uses TRBV2 and TRBJ2-4, with 11 bases fitting TRBD2. Germline-derived CDR1 and CDR2 are SNHLY and FYNNEI. V trimming: 10 bases; J trimming: 5 bases; junction bases outside the gene matches: 7. This CDR3 has 14 residues.

This clonotype was observed a handful of times. The V gene is TRBV5-4, the J gene TRBJ1-2, with D uncertain. Per germline, CDR1 SGHNT and CDR2 YYREEE (reference sequence). The CDR3 contains 14 residues. Trimming left V 6 bases short and J 7 bases short, with 19 bases between. The CDR3 DNA reads as TGTGCCAGCACCCCCCCCGGGCTCCTTCGTGGCTACACCTTC. Translated: CASTPPGLLRGYTF.

This clonotype was observed a few times. The rearrangement uses TRBV7-6 and TRBJ2-5; D not certain. V was shortened by 5 bases and J by 1 base, with 14 bases between the two germline ends. In germline, CDR1 is SGHVS, CDR2 FNYEAQ. The CDR3 consists of 15 residues. The CDR3 coding sequence is TGTGCCAGCAGCCCGACGGTTCTACCCCAAGAGACCCAGTACTTC. It specifies CASSPTVLPQETQYF.

The chain recombines TRBV5-5 with TRBJ2-5, with unresolved D. CDR1 and CDR2 from the germline V gene are SGHKS and YYEKEE (reference sequence). Trimming removed 1 base from V and 1 base from J, with 8 bases in between. This CDR3 has 14 amino acids. CDR3 bases: TGTGCCAGCAGCTTGCCCGACTTCCAAGAGACCCAGTACTTC. This gives the protein CASSLPDFQETQYF.

This clonotype was seen a few times. The chain combines TRBV12-3 or TRBV12-4 with TRBJ2-2; 8 bases are a match to TRBD1. The CDR3 has 15 residues. Unmatched junction bases numbered 5, after V lost 8 bases and J lost 0 bases. The DNA of the CDR3 is TGTGCCAGCGGGTGGACAGGGTCGAACACCGGGGAGCTGTTTTTT. It is translated as CASGWTGSNTGELFF.

The J gene is TRBJ1-5, the V gene TRBV6-6, with 9 bases lining up with TRBD1. This CDR3 has 16 residues. Germline V CDR1 and CDR2: MNHNY, SVGAGI (reference sequence). Losses at the gene ends were 2 bases for V and 2 bases for J; bases not matched to a gene: 4. This CDR3 reads CASSYPGQGRNQPQHF. The CDR3 DNA is TGTGCCAGCAGTTACCCGGGACAGGGCCGCAATCAGCCCCAGCATTTT.

To note about this clonotype: The CDR3 does not end in the conserved phenylalanine or tryptophan, so this is likely a read error. The V gene is TRBV7-9, the J gene TRBJ1-1; 7 bases map to TRBD1. The CDR3 contains 17 residues. Germline lookup yields CDR1 SEHNR and CDR2 FQNEAQ (reference sequence). The CDR3 nucleotides are TGTGCCGGCAGCTTACCGAATTGGACAGGTAGAGGCAATGAAGCTTTCTCT. Encoded protein: CAGSLPNWTGRGNEAFS.

About this clonotype: Mismatch with germline at one junction end may stem from a read error. The chain is built from TRBV7-6 and TRBJ2-6; D gene ambiguous. This CDR3 spans 15 amino acids. CDR1 is SGHVS and CDR2 is FNYEAQ in the germline V gene. The CDR3 is CVSSARPSGANVLTF. The CDR3 DNA reads TGTGTCAGCAGCGCACGGCCCTCTGGGGCCAACGTCCTGACTTTC.

This clonotype was observed a few times. This rearrangement joins TRBV6-4 to TRBJ1-5, with 7 bases matching TRBD1. The CDR3 consists of 15 residues. V dropped 6 bases and J dropped 4; count of bases not matched to a gene: 9. CDR1 and CDR2 (germline): MRHNA, SNTAGT. The CDR3 coding sequence is TGTGCCAGCAGGACGACAGGGCCCACGAATCAGCCCCAGCATTTT. Translating it yields CASRTTGPTNQPQHF.

The chain combines TRBV5-6 with TRBJ1-2; a possible D gene is TRBD1 (5 bases). The CDR3 contains 14 residues. Germline-derived CDR1 and CDR2 are SGHDT and YYEEEE. The germline V and J ends were trimmed by 4 bases and 7 bases, with 17 bases remaining between them. The CDR3 sequence is CASSRGQGGAGYTF. In DNA form, the CDR3 reads TGTGCCAGCAGCCGAGGTCAGGGAGGCGCTGGCTACACCTTC.

This clonotype was seen only once. The rearrangement joins TRBV28 to TRBJ2-7; D perhaps matches TRBD2 (6 bases). Looked up from germline, CDR1 is MDHEN and CDR2 is SYDVKM. The germline V and J ends were trimmed by 7 bases and 4 bases, with 11 bases remaining between them. The CDR3 is made up of 12 amino acids. CDR3 protein: CASTGGTYEQYV. CDR3 nucleotides: TGTGCCAGCACGGGCGGGACTTACGAGCAGTACGTC.

This clonotype was picked up many times. V usage is TRBV19 and J usage is TRBJ1-1; D ambiguous. This CDR3 is 14 amino acids long. The germline V gene encodes CDR1 LNHDA and CDR2 SQIVND (reference sequence). V was cut by 3 bases and J by 3 bases, with 11 bases left in between. CDR3 sequence reads: CASSIDRGYTEAFF. CDR3 in DNA: TGTGCCAGTAGTATTGATCGGGGATACACTGAAGCTTTCTTT. Full variable domain (missing parts from reference TRBV19 and TRBJ1-1): DGGITQSPKYLFRKEGQNVTLSCEQNLNHDAMYWYRQDPGQGLRLIYYSQIVNDFQKGDIAEGYSVSREKKESFPLTVTSAQKNPTAFYLCASSIDRGYTEAFFGQGTRLTVV.

The genes are TRBV20-1 and TRBJ2-1; 13 bases map to TRBD2. Per germline, CDR1 DFQATT and CDR2 SNEGSKA (reference sequence). The CDR3 spans 15 residues. Germline trimming cut 6 bases from V and 4 bases from J; bases unmatched to any gene: 6. CDR3 nucleotide sequence: TGCAGTGCAAGGACTAGCGGGAGTCATTACAATGAGCAGTTCTTC. This sequence encodes CSARTSGSHYNEQFF.

The chain employs TRBV4-1 and TRBJ2-2; tentatively, D is TRBD2 (6 bases). CDR3 length equals 15 residues. The ends were cut back, 6 bases at V and 6 bases at J, with 17 bases in the middle. In germline, CDR1 is MGHRA, CDR2 YSYEKL. The CDR3 loop is CASSGGRGSSGELFF. The CDR3 region has the DNA TGCGCCAGCAGTGGGGGACGGGGGAGTTCCGGGGAGCTGTTTTTT.

The sample holds many counts of this clonotype. J is TRBJ2-1 and V is TRBV12-3 or TRBV12-4, with 13 bases lining up with TRBD2. The CDR3 sequence is 16 residues long. J was trimmed by 6 bases and V by 3 bases; bases with no gene match: 5. The CDR3 coding sequence is TGTGCCAGCAGTTTGGAGGGACTAGCGGGGTCCAATGAGCAGTTCTTC. Translating it yields CASSLEGLAGSNEQFF.

This clonotype was observed a few times. The V and J genes are TRBV28 and TRBJ1-1; the D gene is possibly TRBD1 (5 bases). The CDR3 totals 13 residues. The V end was cut by 6 bases, the J end by 6 bases, with 14 bases between. Germline CDR1 MDHEN, CDR2 SYDVKM. The CDR3 is CASSSVRDPEAFF. The CDR3 DNA follows: TGTGCCAGCAGCTCCGTCCGGGACCCTGAAGCTTTCTTT.

There are a few counts of this clonotype. DNA for the CDR3: TGTGCCAGCAGCTTATTGGGGACTCCCGATCAGCCCCAGCATTTT. Translating gives CASSLLGTPDQPQHF. The rearrangement links TRBV7-6 to TRBJ1-5; the D gene is possibly TRBD1 (5 bases). There are 15 residues in the CDR3. V was clipped by 2 bases and J by 5 bases, with 13 bases between them. CDR1 is SGHVS, CDR2 FNYEAQ, per germline. The full variable domain, completed using reference TRBV7-6 and TRBJ1-5, is GAGVSQSPRYKVTKRGQDVALRCDPISGHVSLYWYRQALGQGPEFLTYFNYEAQQDKSGLPNDRFSAERPEGSISTLTIQRTEQRDSAMYRCASSLLGTPDQPQHFGDGTRLSIL.

As concerns this clonotype: Germline is not matched at one junction end, which may reflect a read error. The chain employs TRBV4-1 and TRBJ1-6, with 9 bases aligning to TRBD1. This CDR3 comprises 19 residues. Germline V gives CDR1 MGHRA, CDR2 YSYEKL. In DNA, the CDR3 is TGTGCCAGCAGCCAAAAGGGTGGGACAGGGAAGTTCTATAATTCACCCCTCCACTTT. Protein sequence: CASSQKGGTGKFYNSPLHF.